The TCR beta chain under discussion was sequenced for a study of chemoradiotherapy in HPV16-positive cancers. The V segment lost 8 bases and the J segment 7 bases; nucleotides outside the gene matches: 9. In germline, CDR1 is SGHRS, CDR2 YFSETQ. This CDR3 is built from 14 residues. Here immunoSEQ multiplex PCR was the method, and the copy in TCRdb shows in-frame clones only, minus some. This table has roughly 40,000 clones, 76% appearing once. Study-wide points: The functional HPV-specific definition rests on just a couple of HPV16-positive patients. HPV-responsive T-cell expansion during chemoradiotherapy was linked to improved recurrence-free survival in HPV16-positive patients.

Regarding this clone: The antigen is unknown.

Here the sequenced sample was blood, taken from a patient who underwent chemoradiotherapy. The chain carries TRBV5-1 and TRBJ2-1, with 10 bases fitting TRBD2. This TCR came from a human donor with HPV-associated anogenital cancer. The CDR3 reads CASREAGGRNEQFF. The DNA for the CDR3 is TGCGCCAGTAGGGAAGCGGGGGGGAGGAATGAGCAGTTCTTC.